These 28 T cell receptor beta chains came from one sample sequenced in a study of blood T cell repertoires in COVID-19. Sequencing was performed with immunoSEQ multiplex PCR; in TCRdb, only in-frame clones are kept and a portion is missing. The data hold 100,000 to 150,000 clones, with around 76% observed a single time. The source material was peripheral blood. All receptors come from a man between 65 and 85 years old with acute or convalescent COVID-19.

The J gene is TRBJ1-2, the V gene TRBV29-1; possibly TRBD1 for D (5 bases). Germline-derived CDR1 and CDR2 are SQVTM and ANQGSEA. The CDR3 has 12 amino acids. The ends were cut back, 7 bases at V and 0 bases at J, with 9 bases in the middle. CDR3 in amino acids: CSGGQANYGYTF. DNA of the CDR3: TGCAGCGGCGGACAAGCTAACTATGGCTACACCTTC.

The rearrangement links TRBV7-3 to TRBJ2-6; D is perhaps TRBD1 (6 bases). Germline CDR1 is SGHTA and CDR2 is FQGTGA. The CDR3 has 16 residues. V shed 4 bases and J shed 3 bases, with 13 bases lying between them. Written as DNA, the CDR3 is TGTGCCAGCAGCTCGATACAGGGAAATGGGGCCAACGTCCTGACTTTC. Its protein product is CASSSIQGNGANVLTF.

This rearrangement joins TRBV6-5 to TRBJ1-1, with D hard to call. There are 14 residues in the CDR3. Trimming shortened V by 2 bases and J by 4 bases, and 11 bases separated the two germline ends. Germline V lookup: CDR1 MNHEY, CDR2 SVGAGI. The CDR3 sequence: CASSYQEVATEAFF. The CDR3, as DNA: TGTGCCAGCAGTTACCAAGAAGTGGCCACTGAAGCTTTCTTT.

J is TRBJ2-6 and V is TRBV9, with a weak D call TRBD2 (5 bases). The germline V gene encodes CDR1 SGDLS and CDR2 YYNGEE. Trimming pared 4 bases from V and 4 bases from J, leaving 9 bases between. The CDR3 length is 14 residues. In nucleotides, the CDR3 is TGTGCCAGCAGCTCCTGGGAGGGGGCCAACGTCCTGACTTTC. This sequence encodes CASSSWEGANVLTF. The complete variable domain, with remaining parts taken from reference TRBV9 and TRBJ2-6, reads DSGVTQTPKHLITATGQRVTLRCSPRSGDLSVYWYQQSLDQGLQFLIQYYNGEERAKGNILERFSAQQFPDLHSELNLSSLELGDSALYFCASSSWEGANVLTFGAGSRLTVL.

As DNA, the CDR3 is TGTGCCAGTAAAGAACAGGGGGAAGATACGCAGTATTTT. Amino acids: CASKEQGEDTQYF. The rearrangement uses TRBV19 and TRBJ2-3; 8 nucleotides line up with TRBD1. The CDR3 spans 13 residues. Germline lookup yields CDR1 LNHDA and CDR2 SQIVND (reference sequence). The junction had 5 bases not matched to a gene; V was cut back by 7 bases and J by 5 bases. The full variable domain, its missing parts supplied by reference TRBV19 and TRBJ2-3, is DGGITQSPKYLFRKEGQNVTLSCEQNLNHDAMYWYRQDPGQGLRLIYYSQIVNDFQKGDIAEGYSVSREKKESFPLTVTSAQKNPTAFYLCASKEQGEDTQYFGPGTRLTVL.

The gene calls are TRBV5-4 and TRBJ1-2; 7 nucleotides match TRBD1. Losses at the gene ends were 0 bases for V and 5 bases for J; bases not matched to a gene: 4. The CDR3 sequence is 14 residues long. Germline CDR1 reads SGHNT; CDR2 reads YYREEE (reference sequence). The CDR3 DNA reads TGTGCCAGCAGCTTGGCAGGGGGAGGATATGGCTACACCTTC. It yields the protein CASSLAGGGYGYTF.

This rearrangement joins TRBV27 to TRBJ2-3; 8 bases agree with TRBD2. The CDR3 spans 17 residues. In germline, CDR1 is MNHEY, CDR2 SMNVEV (reference sequence). J was trimmed by 2 bases and V by 4 bases; bases with no gene match: 11. CDR3 bases: TGTGCCAGCAGTTCCCACTCGCGGGGGGCCGACACAGATACGCAGTATTTT. Translated: CASSSHSRGADTDTQYF.

This chain links TRBV4-3 with TRBJ1-2, with a tentative D call TRBD1 (5 bases). Germline V gene data show CDR1 as LGHNA and CDR2 as YSLEER. V lost 1 base, J lost 2 bases, and 8 bases lay in between. This CDR3 comprises 14 residues. CDR3 nucleotide sequence: TGCGCCAGCAGCCAAGTTGGGGGGAACTATGGCTACACCTTC. Its translation: CASSQVGGNYGYTF.

The chain employs TRBV18 and TRBJ1-5; D possibly corresponds to TRBD1 (6 bases). The V gene lost 4 bases and the J gene lost 2 bases, with 12 bases spanning the gap. CDR3 length equals 15 residues. Germline CDR1 reads KGHSH; CDR2 reads LQKENI. The CDR3 DNA reads as TGTGCCAGCTCACTAACAGGGTACGGCAATCAGCCCCAGCATTTT. Translated: CASSLTGYGNQPQHF.

This clone appeared a single time. V gene TRBV19 combines with J gene TRBJ1-1, with D possibly TRBD1 on 5 matching bases. CDR3 length: 15 amino acids. Germline V gene lookup returns CDR1 LNHDA and CDR2 SQIVND (reference sequence). Trimming pared 1 base from V and 0 bases from J, leaving 9 bases between. CDR3 coding DNA: TGTGCCAGTAGTATAGGACAGCACGTGAACACTGAAGCTTTCTTT. This codes for CASSIGQHVNTEAFF. Based on the CDR3 plus reference TRBV19 and TRBJ1-1, the full variable domain is DGGITQSPKYLFRKEGQNVTLSCEQNLNHDAMYWYRQDPGQGLRLIYYSQIVNDFQKGDIAEGYSVSREKKESFPLTVTSAQKNPTAFYLCASSIGQHVNTEAFFGQGTRLTVV.

This clone was counted many times. The chain has TRBV7-2 and TRBJ1-1; D call uncertain. The CDR3 extends over 14 amino acids. CDR1 is SGHTA and CDR2 is FQGNSA in the germline V gene. Trimming cost V 5 bases and J 2 bases, with 12 bases left between them. DNA of the CDR3: TGTGCCAGCAGCGAGCGGAACCTAAACACTGAAGCTTTCTTT. Translation: CASSERNLNTEAFF.

The chain is built from TRBV15 and TRBJ1-1, with 7 bases fitting TRBD1. The germline CDR1 and CDR2 sequences are LNHNV and YYDKDF (reference sequence). The J segment lost 5 bases and the V segment lost 2 bases, leaving 5 bases of the junction unmatched. The CDR3 is 14 amino acids. CDR3 in DNA: TGTGCCACCAGCAGACCGACAGGGTTTACTGAAGCTTTCTTT. Residues: CATSRPTGFTEAFF.

This clone was seen a handful of times. CDR3 sequence: CASSIGHRASNQPQHF. CDR3 nucleotides: TGTGCCAGTAGTATAGGACACAGGGCCAGCAATCAGCCCCAGCATTTT. The rearrangement links TRBV19 to TRBJ1-5, with a weak D call TRBD1 (6 bases). Germline loops: CDR1 LNHDA, CDR2 SQIVND (reference sequence). The CDR3 is 16 residues long. Trimming took 1 base from V and 1 from J, leaving 11 bases between them.

The rearrangement joins TRBV6-5 to TRBJ2-7; 7 bases are a match to TRBD1. With V trimmed by 2 bases and J by 3 bases, 4 bases remained unmatched. The CDR3 length is 14 residues. Germline V gene sequence: CDR1 MNHEY, CDR2 SVGAGI. This chain's CDR3 is CASSYHRQGYEQYF. The CDR3 bases are TGTGCCAGCAGTTACCACAGACAGGGCTACGAGCAGTACTTC.

CDR3 residues: CASSPGWARDRTQETQYF. For the CDR3, the DNA is TGTGCCAGCAGCCCGGGGTGGGCCCGGGACAGAACGCAAGAGACCCAGTACTTC. V is TRBV13 and J is TRBJ2-5; 7 nucleotides line up with TRBD1. This CDR3 has 18 residues. Per the germline V gene, CDR1 is PRHDT and CDR2 is FYEKMQ (reference sequence). Unmatched junction bases numbered 17, after V lost 5 bases and J lost 2 bases.

The chain links TRBV11-2 to TRBJ1-2; 7 bases agree with TRBD1. V lost 4 bases to trimming and J lost 2 bases; unmatched junction nucleotides: 7. This CDR3 spans 15 amino acids. Germline values: CDR1 SGHAT, CDR2 FQNNGV. The CDR3 protein is CASSSRQGWNYGYTF. CDR3 DNA: TGTGCCAGCAGCTCGCGACAGGGATGGAACTATGGCTACACCTTC. Using reference TRBV11-2 and TRBJ1-2 for the parts outside the CDR3, the full variable domain is EAGVAQSPRYKIIEKRQSVAFWCNPISGHATLYWYQQILGQGPKLLIQFQNNGVVDDSQLPKDRFSAERLKGVDSTLKIQPAKLEDSAVYLCASSSRQGWNYGYTFGSGTRLTVV.

The J gene is TRBJ2-7, the V gene TRBV5-6, with 14 bases identical to TRBD2. The CDR3 is 16 residues long. Per germline, CDR1 SGHDT and CDR2 YYEEEE. After removal of 4 bases from V and 2 bases from J, the junction contained 5 bases not matched to a gene. The CDR3 protein is CASSHGLAGGPYEQYF. CDR3 DNA: TGTGCCAGCAGCCACGGACTAGCGGGGGGCCCCTACGAGCAGTACTTC.

The chain employs TRBV13 and TRBJ2-7, with 8 positions matching TRBD2. CDR3 size: 16 residues. Looked up from germline, CDR1 is PRHDT and CDR2 is FYEKMQ (reference sequence). V was pared by 0 bases and J by 3 bases, with 7 bases of the junction left unmatched. In DNA, the CDR3 is TGTGCCAGCAGCTTAGGCACTAGCGGATACGACTACGAGCAGTACTTC. Its translation: CASSLGTSGYDYEQYF.

The chain couples TRBV19 to TRBJ1-6; 10 bases line up with TRBD1. V shed 4 bases, J shed 7 bases, and the junction held 7 bases outside the gene matches. Germline CDR1 LNHDA, CDR2 SQIVND (reference sequence). The CDR3 spans 16 residues. CDR3: CASSTRQGARNSPLHF. In DNA form, the CDR3 reads TGTGCCAGTAGTACCCGACAGGGGGCGCGAAATTCACCCCTCCACTTT.

The chain has TRBV9 and TRBJ1-2, with D hard to call. Germline V gene lookup returns CDR1 SGDLS and CDR2 YYNGEE. This CDR3 has 13 amino acids. V lost 1 base to trimming and J lost 6 bases, with 10 bases between them. The DNA of the CDR3 is TGTGCCAGCAGCGTACACACGAGGCATGGCTACACCTTC. Translated, it gives CASSVHTRHGYTF.

CDR3 nucleotides: TGTGCCAGCAGTTACTCCACAGGGGCGGGTGAAAAACTGTTTTTT. The encoded protein is CASSYSTGAGEKLFF. The V call is TRBV6-5, the J call TRBJ1-4, with 7 bases fitting TRBD1. The ends lost 0 bases at V and 7 bases at J; junction bases unmatched: 5. This CDR3 has 15 amino acids. Germline lookup yields CDR1 MNHEY and CDR2 SVGAGI.

The chain has TRBV29-1 and TRBJ2-5; D is possibly TRBD1 (6 bases). CDR1 is SQVTM and CDR2 is ANQGSEA in the germline V gene. The CDR3 has 13 amino acids. Trimming left V 6 bases short and J 5 bases short, with 16 bases between. DNA of the CDR3: TGCAGCGTCCTTCAGGGGACGGGGGAGACCCAGTACTTC. Translated: CSVLQGTGETQYF.

The V gene is TRBV30, the J gene TRBJ1-6; 7 bases align to TRBD1. The CDR3 has 14 amino acids. Germline values: CDR1 GTSNPN, CDR2 SVGIG (reference sequence). The V segment lost 1 base and the J segment 10 bases; nucleotides outside the gene matches: 7. The CDR3 sequence is CAWSATGPASPLHF. CDR3 nucleotide sequence: TGTGCCTGGAGTGCGACAGGGCCAGCATCACCCCTCCACTTT.

The V call is TRBV29-1, the J call TRBJ1-2, with 7 bases that match TRBD1. The germline gives CDR1 SQVTM, CDR2 ANQGSEA. The CDR3 runs 13 residues. Germline trimming cut 6 bases from V and 2 bases from J; bases unmatched to any gene: 6. The CDR3 is CSVVRTGNYGYTF. CDR3 in DNA: TGCAGCGTGGTTAGGACAGGAAACTATGGCTACACCTTC.

This chain connects TRBV6-5 to TRBJ2-1; TRBD2 aligns across 9 bases. The J segment lost 4 bases and the V segment lost 4 bases, leaving 8 bases of the junction unmatched. Germline V lookup: CDR1 MNHEY, CDR2 SVGAGI. The CDR3 runs to 16 residues. The CDR3 is CASSSTTSGPYNEQFF. CDR3 DNA: TGTGCCAGCAGTTCCACAACTAGCGGGCCTTACAATGAGCAGTTCTTC.

The chain recombines TRBV30 with TRBJ2-3, with 10 bases that match TRBD1. The ends lost 1 base at V and 2 bases at J; junction bases unmatched: 3. The CDR3 sequence is 15 residues long. Germline V gives CDR1 GTSNPN, CDR2 SVGIG (reference sequence). CDR3 DNA sequence: TGTGCCTGGAGTGCGGGACAGGGGAACACAGATACGCAGTATTTT. This encodes CAWSAGQGNTDTQYF.

This clone was counted between two and nine times. The rearrangement joins TRBV6-5 to TRBJ1-1; 8 bases map to TRBD1. J was trimmed by 6 bases and V by 6 bases; bases with no gene match: 9. The germline V gene has CDR1 MNHEY and CDR2 SVGAGI. This CDR3 has 14 residues. CDR3 residues: CASRPNQQGAEAFF. CDR3 nucleotides: TGTGCCAGCAGACCCAACCAACAGGGGGCTGAAGCTTTCTTT.

The table lists this clone with a few counts. V usage is TRBV6-5 and J usage is TRBJ1-1; weak D call: TRBD1 (5 bases). The germline gives CDR1 MNHEY, CDR2 SVGAGI. The V and J ends lost 2 bases and 1 base respectively, with 8 bases between them. CDR3 length: 14 amino acids. The CDR3, as DNA: TGTGCCAGCAGTTACACAGGCCCGAACACTGAAGCTTTCTTT. Encoded protein: CASSYTGPNTEAFF.